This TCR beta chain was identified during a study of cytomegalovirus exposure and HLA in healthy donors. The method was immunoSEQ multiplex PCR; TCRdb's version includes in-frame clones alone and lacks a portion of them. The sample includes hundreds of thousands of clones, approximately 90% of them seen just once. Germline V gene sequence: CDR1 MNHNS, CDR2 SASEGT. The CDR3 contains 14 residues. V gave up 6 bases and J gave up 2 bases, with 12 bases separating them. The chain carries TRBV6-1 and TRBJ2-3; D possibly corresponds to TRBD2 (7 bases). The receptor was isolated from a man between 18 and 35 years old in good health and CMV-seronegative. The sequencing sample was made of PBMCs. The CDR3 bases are TGTGCCAGCAGCCCCCGGGGGGCCACAGATACGCAGTATTTT. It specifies CASSPRGATDTQYF.